The rows below give T cell receptor beta chains drawn from one sample of a study of a mutant IDH1 vaccine in newly diagnosed glioma. The protocol was immunoSEQ multiplex PCR, while the TCRdb copy is restricted to in-frame clones and leaves out a portion. Altogether around 53,000 clones are present, roughly 88% being singletons, with the ten largest covering 2% to 3%. The sample was PBMCs, taken from a glioma patient treated with radiotherapy, temozolomide or both. The source of these receptors is a man aged 35-49 years with glioma. CDR3s include the opening cysteine and the closing phenylalanine or tryptophan. The D gene is left open where the match is weak. A row's size may be missing; if present it is once, few, many or a size class.

D	V	J	size	CDR3	DNA
NA	TRBV7-8	TRBJ1-3	once	CASSFAGQSGNTIYF	TGTGCCAGCAGCTTCGCTGGACAGTCTGGAAACACCATATATTTT
TRBD2	TRBV7-9	TRBJ2-3	NA	CASSSGTIRTDTQYF	TGTGCCAGCAGCTCCGGGACTATCCGCACAGATACGCAGTATTTT
NA	TRBV11-2	TRBJ2-5	NA	CASSLATTQETQYF	TGTGCCAGCAGCTTAGCGACAACTCAAGAGACCCAGTACTTC
TRBD2	TRBV19	TRBJ2-1	NA	CASSRRTSGGNNEQFF	TGTGCCAGTAGTCGAAGGACTAGCGGAGGTAACAATGAGCAGTTCTTC
TRBD2	TRBV18	TRBJ2-1	NA	CASSPPGGRADEQFF	TGTGCCAGCTCACCACCCGGCGGGAGGGCTGATGAGCAGTTCTTC
NA	TRBV6-5	TRBJ2-5	NA	CASSPGHPKETQYF	TGTGCCAGCAGTCCTGGACACCCAAAAGAGACCCAGTACTTC
NA	TRBV29-1	TRBJ1-1	NA	CSARQIAVAEAFF	TGCAGCGCCCGACAAATAGCGGTAGCTGAAGCTTTCTTT
TRBD1	TRBV11-2	TRBJ1-1	NA	CASSLEGGQSEAFF	TGTGCCAGCAGCTTAGAGGGGGGACAGTCTGAAGCTTTCTTT
TRBD2	TRBV7-3	TRBJ2-1	NA	CASSPGGSSYNEQFF	TGTGCCAGCAGCCCCGGGGGGAGCTCCTACAATGAGCAGTTCTTC
TRBD2	TRBV7-8	TRBJ2-5	few	CASSLTGTSGSQETQYF	TGTGCCAGCAGCTTAACGGGGACTAGCGGCTCCCAAGAGACCCAGTACTTC
NA	TRBV6-5	TRBJ2-7	NA	CASSYSSQGSYEQYF	TGTGCCAGCAGTTACTCAAGTCAGGGGTCCTACGAGCAGTACTTC
NA	TRBV7-6	TRBJ1-5	NA	CASGQSSNQPQHF	TGTGCCAGCGGTCAAAGCTCGAACCAGCCCCAGCATTTT
NA	TRBV7-2	TRBJ1-2	NA	CASSFQALGDYGYTF	TGTGCCAGCAGCTTTCAGGCGTTAGGGGACTATGGCTACACCTTC
NA	TRBV13	TRBJ2-1	NA	CASSRATYNEQFF	TGTGCCAGCAGCCGGGCAACGTACAATGAGCAGTTCTTC
NA	TRBV6-1	TRBJ2-5	NA	CASSVEQGRQTQYF	TGTGCCAGCAGTGTAGAACAGGGAAGACAGACCCAGTACTTC
NA	TRBV18	TRBJ2-7	NA	CASSPGHGQIYEQYF	TGTGCCAGCTCACCAGGCCACGGACAGATCTACGAGCAGTACTTC
NA	TRBV7-9	TRBJ2-3	NA	CASSLESTDTQYF	TGTGCCAGCAGCTTGGAGAGCACAGATACGCAGTATTTT
TRBD1	TRBV9	TRBJ1-2	NA	CASSVDHRGGYTF	TGTGCCAGCAGCGTAGATCACAGGGGAGGCTACACCTTC
NA	TRBV4-3	TRBJ2-2	NA	CASSQEPPRGGGYTGELFF	TGCGCCAGCAGCCAAGAACCCCCGAGGGGAGGAGGGTACACCGGGGAGCTGTTTTTT
TRBD2	TRBV13	TRBJ2-2	NA	CASSYWTSGRSEELFF	TGTGCCAGCAGCTATTGGACTAGCGGGAGATCAGAGGAGCTGTTTTTT
NA	TRBV20-1	TRBJ2-1	NA	CSARGTLGQFF	TGCAGTGCTAGAGGCACTCTGGGGCAGTTCTTC
NA	TRBV5-1	TRBJ2-5	NA	CASSSGGETQYF	TGCGCCAGCAGCTCTGGAGGGGAGACCCAGTACTTC
NA	TRBV2	TRBJ2-7	NA	CASSVTMSGEQYF	TGTGCCAGCAGTGTAACTATGTCGGGCGAGCAGTACTTC
NA	TRBV7-9	TRBJ2-5	once	CASSLEFGSGARETQYF	TGTGCCAGCAGCTTAGAATTCGGGTCAGGGGCGAGGGAGACCCAGTACTTC
NA	TRBV4-2	TRBJ2-7	NA	CASSQYGNDEQYF	TGTGCCAGCAGCCAATATGGGAACGACGAGCAGTACTTC
NA	TRBV4-3	TRBJ1-2	NA	CASSQDVGEGYGYTF	TGCGCCAGCAGCCAAGATGTCGGAGAGGGTTATGGCTACACCTTC
TRBD2	TRBV18	TRBJ2-7	NA	CASSRLAGASEQYF	TGTGCCAGCTCGCGGCTAGCGGGAGCTTCCGAGCAGTACTTC
TRBD1	TRBV5-1	TRBJ2-7	NA	CASSQPPGQGTYEQYF	TGCGCCAGCAGCCAGCCCCCAGGACAGGGGACCTACGAGCAGTACTTC
NA	TRBV13	TRBJ2-7	NA	CASSPSRDTFSYEQYF	TGCGCCAGCAGCCCCTCCCGGGACACCTTTTCCTACGAGCAGTACTTC
NA	TRBV2	TRBJ2-7	NA	CASRVEGRSYEQYF	TGTGCCAGCAGGGTTGAGGGGAGGTCCTACGAGCAGTACTTC
NA	TRBV6-5	TRBJ1-4	NA	CASSYGGKGNKLFF	TGTGCCAGCAGTTACGGAGGGAAAGGGAATAAACTGTTTTTT
TRBD2	TRBV2	TRBJ2-5	NA	CASSAPLGLAEETQYF	TGTGCCAGCAGCGCACCCCTGGGACTAGCGGAAGAGACCCAGTACTTC
NA	TRBV9	TRBJ2-7	NA	CASSSPGADYEQYF	TGTGCCAGCAGCTCCCCCGGGGCAGACTACGAGCAGTACTTC
TRBD2	TRBV2	TRBJ2-1	NA	CASSYSGATEQFF	TGTGCCAGCAGTTATAGCGGGGCCACTGAGCAGTTCTTC